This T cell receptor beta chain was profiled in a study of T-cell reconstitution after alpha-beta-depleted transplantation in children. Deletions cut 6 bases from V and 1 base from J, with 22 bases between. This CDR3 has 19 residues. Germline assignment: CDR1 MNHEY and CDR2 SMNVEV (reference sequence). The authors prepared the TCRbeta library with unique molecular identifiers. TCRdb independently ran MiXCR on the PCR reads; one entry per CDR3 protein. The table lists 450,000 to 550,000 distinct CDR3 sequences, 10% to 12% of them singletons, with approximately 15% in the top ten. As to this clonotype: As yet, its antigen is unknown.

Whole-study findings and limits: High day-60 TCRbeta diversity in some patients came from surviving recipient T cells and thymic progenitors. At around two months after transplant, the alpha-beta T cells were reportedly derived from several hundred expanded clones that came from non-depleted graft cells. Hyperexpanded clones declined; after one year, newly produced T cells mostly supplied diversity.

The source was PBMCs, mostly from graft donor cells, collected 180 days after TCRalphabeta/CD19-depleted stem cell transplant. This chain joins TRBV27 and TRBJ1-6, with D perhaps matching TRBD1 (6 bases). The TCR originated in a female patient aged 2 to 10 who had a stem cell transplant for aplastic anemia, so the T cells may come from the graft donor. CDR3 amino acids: CASRPGTRIGRSYNSPLHF. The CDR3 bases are TGTGCCAGCAGACCCGGGACAAGGATAGGCCGGTCCTATAATTCACCCCTCCACTTT.